These 24 T cell receptor beta chains came from one sample sequenced in a study of Ad26.COV2.S vaccination and SARS-CoV-2 variants. The sample's treatment: roughly 19 received Ad26.COV2.S at low or high dose, single or two shots; roughly 5 received placebo; per-sample allocation not given. After the first vaccine or placebo injection, samples were drawn on day 63. Method: immunoSEQ multiplex PCR; TCRdb's copy keeps in-frame clones and lacks some. Among approximately 480,000 clones listed, roughly 85% were seen once. Sequences were derived from peripheral blood, sampled in a trial of Ad26.COV2.S vaccine versus placebo. These receptors were obtained from a person between 18 and 60 years old who received the Ad26.COV2.S COVID-19 vaccine or a placebo.

The chain employs TRBV23-1 and TRBJ1-1; D may be TRBD1 (5 bases). TRBV23-1 is known as an ORF, though its function is uncertain. The CDR3 is 12 amino acids. V lost 11 bases and J 4 bases, leaving 14 bases between the germline ends. In DNA form, the CDR3 reads TGCGCCTATCTACGGGGCGGCACTGAAGCTTTCTTT. This translates into CAYLRGGTEAFF.

The V gene is TRBV19, the J gene TRBJ1-5, with D perhaps matching TRBD1 (6 bases). CDR3 length: 16 amino acids. V was cut by 5 bases and J by 2 bases, with 16 bases left in between. Germline loops: CDR1 LNHDA, CDR2 SQIVND (reference sequence). The CDR3 nucleotides are TGTGCCAGTAGTCGGGGGGCACCCCGGGGCAATCAGCCCCAGCATTTT. Protein product: CASSRGAPRGNQPQHF. Complete variable domain (other parts from reference TRBV19 and TRBJ1-5): DGGITQSPKYLFRKEGQNVTLSCEQNLNHDAMYWYRQDPGQGLRLIYYSQIVNDFQKGDIAEGYSVSREKKESFPLTVTSAQKNPTAFYLCASSRGAPRGNQPQHFGDGTRLSIL.

This sequence joins TRBV28 and TRBJ1-6; TRBD1 matches at 8 bases. The CDR3 sequence is 16 residues long. J gave up 6 bases and V 6 bases, and 10 bases lay outside the gene matches. Germline V gene lookup returns CDR1 MDHEN and CDR2 SYDVKM. The CDR3 is CASRTSGTGGNSPLHF. In DNA form, the CDR3 reads TGTGCCAGCAGAACATCGGGGACAGGAGGTAATTCACCCCTCCACTTT.

The genes are TRBV12-5 and TRBJ1-2; possible D gene TRBD1, 5 bases. The CDR3 extends over 14 amino acids. V gave up 1 base and J gave up 2 bases, with 8 bases separating them. The germline gives CDR1 LGHNT, CDR2 FRNRAP. The CDR3 nucleotides are TGTGCTAGTGGTTTGGGAAGGGGCAACTATGGCTACACCTTC. Its protein is CASGLGRGNYGYTF. The entire variable domain, with the rest obtained from reference TRBV12-5 and TRBJ1-2, is as follows: DARVTQTPRHKVTEMGQEVTMRCQPILGHNTVFWYRQTMMQGLELLAYFRNRAPLDDSGMPKDRFSAEMPDATLATLKIQPSEPRDSAVYFCASGLGRGNYGYTFGSGTRLTVV.

The V gene is TRBV7-2, the J gene TRBJ1-5, with D perhaps matching TRBD1 (6 bases). This CDR3 is 12 amino acids long. V dropped 9 bases and J dropped 6 bases, with 12 bases sitting between them. Germline CDR1 is SGHTA and CDR2 is FQGNSA. CDR3 loop: CASRGLGQPQHF. The CDR3 DNA reads as TGTGCCAGTAGGGGGTTGGGTCAGCCCCAGCATTTT.

V and J are TRBV28 and TRBJ2-3, with a possible D match to TRBD1 (6 bases). CDR3 length: 17 residues. Germline V gene lookup returns CDR1 MDHEN and CDR2 SYDVKM. Trimming took off 5 bases at V and 5 bases at J, with 23 bases between the two ends. CDR3 region: CASSPLQGRPMVDTQYF. The CDR3, as DNA: TGTGCCAGCAGTCCGCTCCAGGGGCGGCCAATGGTAGATACGCAGTATTTT.

V and J are TRBV4-2 and TRBJ1-3; no definite D call. Deletions cut 2 bases from V and 8 bases from J, with 10 bases between. The CDR3 spans 13 residues. Germline V gene data show CDR1 as LGHNA and CDR2 as YNFKEQ. CDR3 loop: CASSQRPIDTIYF. In nucleotides, the CDR3 is TGTGCCAGCAGCCAACGGCCCATAGACACCATATATTTT.

The V and J genes are TRBV19 and TRBJ2-4, with 10 bases that match TRBD2. This CDR3 comprises 14 residues. CDR1 and CDR2 (germline): LNHDA, SQIVND (reference sequence). V dropped 6 bases and J dropped 7; count of bases not matched to a gene: 6. DNA for the CDR3: TGTGCCAGTAGGGCTAGCGGGAGTGGGAACATTCAGTACTTC. It yields the protein CASRASGSGNIQYF.

CDR3 sequence reads: CASSPSAGVGSYEQYF. For the CDR3, the DNA is TGTGCCAGCTCCCCTTCAGCGGGAGTAGGATCCTACGAGCAGTACTTC. The V call is TRBV28, the J call TRBJ2-7, with 8 nucleotides matching TRBD2. The trim removed 8 bases at V and 1 base at J, leaving 13 bases unmatched. The germline CDR1 and CDR2 sequences are MDHEN and SYDVKM. CDR3 size: 16 residues.

The chain has TRBV4-3 and TRBJ2-1, with 7 bases identical to TRBD2. In germline, CDR1 is LGHNA, CDR2 YSLEER. J was trimmed by 15 bases and V by 1 base; bases with no gene match: 9. There are 13 residues in the CDR3. CDR3: CASSQGTRSVLFF. Here the CDR3 DNA reads TGCGCCAGCAGCCAAGGGACTAGGAGTGTTTTGTTCTTC.

V gene TRBV27 combines with J gene TRBJ2-3; TRBD2 might be the D (5 bases). Germline assignment: CDR1 MNHEY and CDR2 SMNVEV (reference sequence). The CDR3 consists of 15 residues. Trimming stripped 1 base from V and 3 bases from J, with 11 bases between. CDR3 loop: CASSLFRGTTDTQYF. The CDR3 DNA reads TGTGCCAGCAGTTTATTTCGGGGTACTACAGATACGCAGTATTTT.

The chain combines TRBV6-1 with TRBJ2-1; TRBD2 is a possible D gene (6 bases). The germline V gene encodes CDR1 MNHNS and CDR2 SASEGT. The ends were cut back, 4 bases at V and 8 bases at J, with 21 bases in the middle. The CDR3 is 16 amino acids. The CDR3 DNA follows: TGTGCCAGCAGTGTTAGTAGCGGCAGTCCTACGGATGAGCAGTTCTTC. Its translation: CASSVSSGSPTDEQFF.

The chain uses TRBV18 and TRBJ1-1; TRBD1 is a possible D gene (5 bases). Per germline, CDR1 KGHSH and CDR2 LQKENI. The germline V and J ends were trimmed by 3 bases and 4 bases, with 18 bases remaining between them. This CDR3 has 16 residues. Here the CDR3 reads CASSPLSRGLGTEAFF. The CDR3 DNA reads as TGTGCCAGCTCACCTCTTTCCCGGGGGTTGGGCACTGAAGCTTTCTTT.

As for this clone: A much larger clonotype is one base distant, so this may be a read error. Other DNA sequences of this sample code for an identical CDR3. The chain joins TRBV7-9 to TRBJ2-7; the D gene is possibly TRBD2 (6 bases). The length of the CDR3 is 14 residues. The V gene's germline CDR1 is SEHNR and CDR2 FQNEAQ (reference sequence). Written as DNA, the CDR3 is TGTGCCAGCAGCTTCGCGGGGCCGCCCTACGAACAGTACTTC. Protein product: CASSFAGPPYEQYF.

The gene calls are TRBV20-1 and TRBJ2-7; D remains ambiguous. CDR1 is DFQATT, CDR2 SNEGSKA, per germline (reference sequence). V lost 0 bases and J lost 6, with 6 bases in between. The CDR3 loop spans 11 amino acids. The CDR3 here is CSARDNPEQYF. Written as DNA, the CDR3 is TGCAGTGCTAGAGATAACCCCGAGCAGTACTTC.

The table lists this clone with a count of one. The chain links TRBV7-8 to TRBJ1-1, with D hard to call. Germline CDR1 SGHVS, CDR2 FQNEAQ. There are 14 residues in the CDR3. V was clipped by 1 base and J by 0 bases, with 6 bases between them. CDR3 region: CASSLEAVNTEAFF. CDR3 sequence (DNA): TGTGCCAGCAGCTTAGAGGCGGTGAACACTGAAGCTTTCTTT.

The J gene is TRBJ2-7, the V gene TRBV2; 7 nucleotides agree with TRBD2. V lost 3 bases and J lost 2; bases outside the gene matches: 13. CDR3 size: 17 residues. Per the germline V gene, CDR1 is SNHLY and CDR2 is FYNNEI. CDR3 residues: CASSEFFQAGFTYEQYF. CDR3 DNA sequence: TGTGCCAGCAGTGAGTTCTTCCAAGCGGGATTTACCTACGAGCAGTACTTC.

This chain uses TRBV5-1 with TRBJ1-3; D is possibly TRBD1 (5 bases). Trimming shortened V by 1 base and J by 4 bases, and 12 bases separated the two germline ends. CDR1 SGHRS and CDR2 YFSETQ come from the germline V gene. This CDR3 comprises 15 residues. CDR3 loop: CASSLRGPIGNTIYF. CDR3 coding DNA: TGCGCCAGCAGCTTGAGGGGACCGATCGGAAACACCATATATTTT.

The V gene is TRBV5-1, the J gene TRBJ1-2, with a weak D call TRBD1 (5 bases). Germline V gene sequence: CDR1 SGHRS, CDR2 YFSETQ. V shed 0 bases and J shed 7 bases, with 16 bases lying between them. This CDR3 is built from 15 residues. This CDR3 reads CASSLERAAGGGYTF. CDR3 nucleotides: TGCGCCAGCAGCTTGGAACGCGCGGCCGGGGGTGGCTACACCTTC.

The CDR3 coding sequence is TGTGCCAGCAGCTCCAGGGGACAGCCCCAGCATTTT. Amino acids: CASSSRGQPQHF. The rearrangement links TRBV6-5 to TRBJ1-5; tentative D call: TRBD1 (6 bases). The CDR3 is 12 amino acids. Germline CDR1 and CDR2: MNHEY and SVGAGI. V gave up 6 bases and J gave up 7 bases, with 10 bases separating them.

This rearrangement joins TRBV4-3 to TRBJ2-1, with D possibly being TRBD2 (6 bases). CDR3 length equals 14 residues. V lost 4 bases, J lost 2 bases, and 9 bases lay in between. Germline V gives CDR1 LGHNA, CDR2 YSLEER. In nucleotides, the CDR3 is TGCGCCAGCAGCCGAGGACTAACCTACAATGAGCAGTTCTTC. Protein: CASSRGLTYNEQFF.

This chain links TRBV5-5 with TRBJ1-1; weak D call: TRBD1 (5 bases). Germline V lookup: CDR1 SGHKS, CDR2 YYEKEE (reference sequence). CDR3 length equals 12 residues. V was pared by 4 bases and J by 5 bases, with 9 bases between. The CDR3 loop reads CASSAGWTEAFF. DNA for the CDR3: TGTGCCAGCAGCGCAGGGTGGACTGAAGCTTTCTTT. Looking up the rest from reference TRBV5-5 and TRBJ1-1 gives the full variable domain: DAGVTQSPTHLIKTRGQQVTLRCSPISGHKSVSWYQQVLGQGPQFIFQYYEKEERGRGNFPDRFSARQFPNYSSELNVNALLLGDSALYLCASSAGWTEAFFGQGTRLTVV.

The DNA for the CDR3 is TGTGCCAGCAGTGAGGTACAGGGTGGGAATGGCGAGCAGTACTTC. Its protein product is CASSEVQGGNGEQYF. This rearrangement joins TRBV2 to TRBJ2-7, with D tentatively TRBD1 (6 bases). The CDR3 runs 15 residues. Germline values: CDR1 SNHLY, CDR2 FYNNEI. The V end was cut by 3 bases, the J end by 6 bases, with 18 bases between.

V gene TRBV4-1 combines with J gene TRBJ2-1; 9 bases are shared with TRBD2. The length of the CDR3 is 15 residues. Germline V lookup: CDR1 MGHRA, CDR2 YSYEKL. Trimming at V came to 2 bases and at J to 3 bases, leaving 2 bases not matched to a gene. The CDR3 DNA reads as TGCGCCAGCAGCCAACCGACTAGCGGCTACAATGAGCAGTTCTTC. This sequence encodes CASSQPTSGYNEQFF.